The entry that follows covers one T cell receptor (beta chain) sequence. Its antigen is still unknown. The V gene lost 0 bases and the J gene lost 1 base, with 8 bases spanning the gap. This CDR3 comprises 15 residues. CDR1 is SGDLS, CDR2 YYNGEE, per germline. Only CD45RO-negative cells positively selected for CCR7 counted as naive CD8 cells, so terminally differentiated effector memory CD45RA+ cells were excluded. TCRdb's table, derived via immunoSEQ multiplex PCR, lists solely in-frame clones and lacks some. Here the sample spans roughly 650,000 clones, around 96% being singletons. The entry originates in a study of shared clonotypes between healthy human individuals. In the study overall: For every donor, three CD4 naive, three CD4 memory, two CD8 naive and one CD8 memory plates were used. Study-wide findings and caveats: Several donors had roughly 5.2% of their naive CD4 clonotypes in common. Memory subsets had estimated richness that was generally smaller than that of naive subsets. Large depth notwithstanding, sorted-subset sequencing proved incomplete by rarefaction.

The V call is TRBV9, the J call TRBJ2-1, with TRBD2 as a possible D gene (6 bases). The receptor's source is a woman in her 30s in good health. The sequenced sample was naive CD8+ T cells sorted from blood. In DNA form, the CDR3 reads TGTGCCAGCAGCGTAGAAGCGGGTTCCTACAATGAGCAGTTCTTC. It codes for CASSVEAGSYNEQFF.